The entry below describes one T cell receptor (beta chain). Its antigen has not been determined. The data originate from a study of monozygotic twins with inflammatory bowel disease (dated by TCRdb to the late 2010s). Turning to the overall study: The full study comprised some 30 monozygotic twin pairs: nine German pairs (four IBD-concordant, five IBD-discordant) and 19 IBD-discordant Danish pairs. Disease-associated traits were sought mainly through comparisons between IBD patients and their genetically identical healthy co-twins within discordant pairs. Each individual had, on average, about 151 000 unique TCRalpha sequences and 181 000 unique TCRbeta sequences available for analysis. The study at large found these results: No difference in repertoire similarity was observed between concordant and discordant twins, possibly owing to limited statistical power. Differing immunosuppressive treatments among patients may have added background noise and inter-individual variability to the repertoires. Compared with healthy twins, IBD patients had fewer clonotypes in common with other individuals, a difference most pronounced in patients showing signs of disease activity. A decrease in TCRbeta repertoire diversity, as measured by inverse Simpson index, was observed in IBD patients compared with their healthy co-twins. Different T cell subtypes could not be distinguished in the analysis. No single strong signal or clonotype linked to IBD turned up in the results, so the idea that one exists was not supported.

The library relied on 5' RACE. Each TCR library was prepared from about 4,000 ng of total RNA. For each sample, cDNA synthesis with SMARTScribe reverse transcriptase was split into eight separate reactions. During cDNA synthesis, template switching introduced unique molecular identifiers that contained a 6-nucleotide sample barcode. Amplification of TCRalpha and TCRbeta cDNA involved two nested PCRs of approximately 16 and 10 cycles, and each PCR was followed by bead purification. Before amplification, the cDNA was treated with uracil DNA-glycosylase and purified using the QIAquick PCR purification kit. In the second PCR, Illumina TruSeq-compatible adapters and sample-specific barcodes were added. TapeStation and Qubit were used to check library quality and concentration, and about 5.2 ng of each library went into the pool. Sequencing of pooled libraries was carried out on an Illumina HiSeq2500 single-index Rapid Run using 2 x 100 bp reads and custom sequencing primers. Under the source paper's analysis protocol: UMI-based consensus assembly with MiGEC version 1.2.6 was used to correct PCR and sequencing errors. MiXCR version 2.1.1 was used for V(D)J alignment, clonotype assembly and CDR3 extraction. To normalise gene usage, clonotype sharing and MAIT/NKT TCR abundance, the top 1000, 10 000 and 20 000 clonotypes in each sample were analysed. Diversity was computed as the inverse Simpson index with the vegan R package after downsampling to 27 000 UMIs. Paired Mann-Whitney U tests were applied to discordant twin pairs, with Benjamini-Hochberg correction for multiple testing. TCRdb reprocessed the reads into one record per CDR3 protein sequence, lacking DNA. These V and J calls are TCRdb output, not the study's own analysis. The sample table holds 350,000 to 550,000 distinct CDR3 sequences. About 2.3% of the sample comes from the top ten.

Inclusive of the bounding cysteine and phenylalanine, the CDR3 is 15 residues long. No DNA accompanies this entry. CDR1 and CDR2, per the germline V gene, are SGHRS and YFSETQ. From each donor, a roughly 2.5 ml peripheral blood sample was collected into PAXgene tubes and stored at -80 degrees C. Without any T cell sorting, total RNA was extracted from whole blood using the PAXgene blood miRNA kit on an automated QIAcube. Peripheral blood from monozygotic twin pairs, either concordant or discordant for inflammatory bowel disease, underwent deep TCRalpha and TCRbeta repertoire profiling that used unique molecular barcoding. Smoking habits were recorded for all twin pairs, and individuals were classified as current, former or never smokers.

The receptor comes from a human donor with ulcerative colitis or Crohn's disease, or a healthy co-twin of an affected twin (not recorded which). Recombination joined TRBV5-1 with TRBJ2-1; lacking DNA, the TRBD2 call made by TCRdb goes unchecked. Source material: blood. The CDR3 sequence is CASSLDAGGPAVQFF.